This T cell receptor (beta chain) is drawn from a study of blood T cell repertoires in COVID-19. In the study overall: The samples span acute and convalescent COVID-19 from the United States, Italy and Spain. T cells, B-cell-depleted T cells, or PBMCs supplied cDNA or gDNA.

Some clones are missing from TCRdb's copy, which holds only in-frame ones; the method was immunoSEQ multiplex PCR. Among some 78,000 clones listed, roughly 86% were seen once. The TCR was taken from a man between 50 and 59 years old with active or convalescent COVID-19. Sequencing was done on a sample of peripheral blood.

The CDR3 sequence: CASSAYGGAGADTQYF. The CDR3 DNA reads as TGTGCCAGCAGCGCCTATGGGGGCGCGGGGGCAGATACGCAGTATTTT. The chain combines TRBV5-6 with TRBJ2-3, with D perhaps TRBD2 (7 bases). This CDR3 has 16 amino acids. The V end lost 4 bases, the J end lost 4 bases, and 19 bases lay between the germline ends. Germline values: CDR1 SGHDT, CDR2 YYEEEE.